A selection of T cell receptor beta chains follows, all from one sample in a study of CD8+CD57+ T cells in acquired aplastic anemia. One entry per CDR3 protein, called by TCRdb with MiXCR from the reads. The sample shows under 250,000 distinct CDR3 sequences, 65% of them seen only once. Sample: sorted CD4+, CD8+, or CD8+CD57+ T cells (not recorded which) from PBMCs. These receptors came from a human donor with aplastic anemia. Each CDR3 is given with its conserved first and last residue. The order of the fields is V gene, CDR3 protein.

v_call: TRBV20-1
cdr3_aa: CSALDGRLDTQYF

v_call: TRBV20-1
cdr3_aa: CSALGQGGYNEQFF

v_call: TRBV25-1
cdr3_aa: CASSTADTQYF

v_call: TRBV2
cdr3_aa: CASSVDQGIAF

v_call: TRBV6-1
cdr3_aa: CASSYPPADEQYF

v_call: TRBV6-6
cdr3_aa: CASSSGTSSPEQYF

v_call: TRBV12-3/TRBV12-4
cdr3_aa: CASSTTFEGRESYEQYF

v_call: TRBV12-3/TRBV12-4
cdr3_aa: CASSLYGPGSGQFF

v_call: TRBV6-5
cdr3_aa: CATFPPGTDTQYF

v_call: TRBV3-1
cdr3_aa: CASSQWVSSYEQYF